This TCR beta chain was sequenced during a study of cytomegalovirus exposure and HLA in healthy donors. Amplification used 60 Vbeta primers and 13 Jbeta primers. Libraries were prepared by immunoSEQ multiplex PCR; TCRdb keeps only in-frame clonotypes and omits some of them. Here the sample spans about 99,000 clones, over 65% being singletons. Germline CDR1 MNHNY, CDR2 SVGAGI (reference sequence). Trimming stripped 3 bases from V and 3 bases from J, with 9 bases between. The CDR3 totals 13 residues. The sequence came from a man aged 35-49 years in good health and CMV-seronegative. The chain is built from TRBV6-6 and TRBJ2-7; tentative D call: TRBD1 (5 bases). Sequenced: PBMCs. CDR3 loop: CASSYGRVYEQYF. The CDR3, as DNA: TGTGCCAGCAGTTATGGCAGGGTCTACGAGCAGTACTTC.